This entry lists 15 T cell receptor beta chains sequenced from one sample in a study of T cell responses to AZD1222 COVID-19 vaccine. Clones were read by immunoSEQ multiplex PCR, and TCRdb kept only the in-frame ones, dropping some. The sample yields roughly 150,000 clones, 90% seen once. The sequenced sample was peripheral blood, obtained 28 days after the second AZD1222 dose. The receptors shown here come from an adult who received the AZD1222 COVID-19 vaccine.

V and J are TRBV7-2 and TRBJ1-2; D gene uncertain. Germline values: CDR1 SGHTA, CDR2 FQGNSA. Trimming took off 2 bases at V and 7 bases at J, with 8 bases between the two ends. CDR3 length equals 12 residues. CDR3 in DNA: TGTGCCAGCAGCTTAAACGAAGCTGGCTACACCTTC. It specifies CASSLNEAGYTF.

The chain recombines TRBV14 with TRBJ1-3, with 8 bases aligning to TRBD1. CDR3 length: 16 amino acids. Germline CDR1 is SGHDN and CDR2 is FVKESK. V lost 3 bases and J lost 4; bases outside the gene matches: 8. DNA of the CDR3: TGTGCCAGCAGCCAGAATCAGGGGGCGCGAGGAAACACCATATATTTT. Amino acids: CASSQNQGARGNTIYF.

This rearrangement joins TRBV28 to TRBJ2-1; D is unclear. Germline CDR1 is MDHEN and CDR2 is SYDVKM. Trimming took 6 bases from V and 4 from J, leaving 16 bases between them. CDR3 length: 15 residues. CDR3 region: CASSLPIVRYNEQFF. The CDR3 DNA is TGTGCCAGCAGCCTACCAATAGTCAGATACAATGAGCAGTTCTTC.

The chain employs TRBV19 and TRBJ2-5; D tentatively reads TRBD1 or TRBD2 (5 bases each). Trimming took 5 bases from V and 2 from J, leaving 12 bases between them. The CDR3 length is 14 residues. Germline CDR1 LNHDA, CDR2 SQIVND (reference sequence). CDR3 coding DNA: TGTGCCAGTAGTCCAGGGAGTTTTCAAGAGACCCAGTACTTC. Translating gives CASSPGSFQETQYF. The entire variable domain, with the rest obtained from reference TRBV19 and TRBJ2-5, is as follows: DGGITQSPKYLFRKEGQNVTLSCEQNLNHDAMYWYRQDPGQGLRLIYYSQIVNDFQKGDIAEGYSVSREKKESFPLTVTSAQKNPTAFYLCASSPGSFQETQYFGPGTRLLVL.

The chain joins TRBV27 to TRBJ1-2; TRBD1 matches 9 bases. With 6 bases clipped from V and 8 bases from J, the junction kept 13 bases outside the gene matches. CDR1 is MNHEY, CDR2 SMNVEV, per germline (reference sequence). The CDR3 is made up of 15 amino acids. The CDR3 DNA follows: TGTGCCAGCAGGAATACCGGGACAGGGTCAGGAGGCTACACCTTC. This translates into CASRNTGTGSGGYTF.

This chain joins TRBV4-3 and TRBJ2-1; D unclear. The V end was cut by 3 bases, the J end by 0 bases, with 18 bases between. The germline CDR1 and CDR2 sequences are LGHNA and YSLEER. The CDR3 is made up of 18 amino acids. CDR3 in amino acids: CASSQGGSSISSYNEQFF. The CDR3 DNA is TGCGCCAGCAGCCAGGGTGGGTCTTCCATCAGCTCCTACAATGAGCAGTTCTTC.

CDR3 residues: CAWRPGDYQETQYF. For the CDR3, the DNA is TGTGCCTGGAGACCAGGGGACTACCAAGAGACCCAGTACTTC. This sequence joins TRBV30 and TRBJ2-5, with D perhaps assigned TRBD1 or TRBD2 (6 bases each). CDR1 is GTSNPN and CDR2 is SVGIG in the germline V gene (reference sequence). Trimming took off 3 bases at V and 0 bases at J, with 11 bases between the two ends. The CDR3 loop spans 14 amino acids.

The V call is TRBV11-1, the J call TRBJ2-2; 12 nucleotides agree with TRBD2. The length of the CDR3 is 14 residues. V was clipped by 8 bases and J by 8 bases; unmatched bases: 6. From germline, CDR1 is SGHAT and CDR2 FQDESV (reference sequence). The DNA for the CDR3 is TGTGCCAGCGGGCGACTAGCGGGAGCGGGGGAGCTGTTTTTT. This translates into CASGRLAGAGELFF.

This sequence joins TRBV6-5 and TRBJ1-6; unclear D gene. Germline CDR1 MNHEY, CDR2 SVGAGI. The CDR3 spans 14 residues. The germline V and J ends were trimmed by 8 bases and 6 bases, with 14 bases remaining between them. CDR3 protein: CASGAGILNSPLHF. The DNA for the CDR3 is TGTGCCAGCGGAGCAGGAATTCTTAATTCACCCCTCCACTTT.

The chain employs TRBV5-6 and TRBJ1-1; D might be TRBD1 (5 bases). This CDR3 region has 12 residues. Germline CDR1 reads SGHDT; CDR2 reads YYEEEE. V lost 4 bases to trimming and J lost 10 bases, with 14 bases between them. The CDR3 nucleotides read TGTGCCAGCAGCAAGCTGCAGGGTAGAGCTTTCTTT. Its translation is CASSKLQGRAFF.

The CDR3, as DNA: TGTGCCTGGAGCGCCGCCGGGGGCTCTCAGCCCCAGCATTTT. It is translated as CAWSAAGGSQPQHF. The gene calls are TRBV30 and TRBJ1-5, with D maybe TRBD1 (6 bases). The germline V gene encodes CDR1 GTSNPN and CDR2 SVGIG (reference sequence). V gave up 3 bases and J gave up 6 bases, with 15 bases separating them. The CDR3 runs to 14 residues.

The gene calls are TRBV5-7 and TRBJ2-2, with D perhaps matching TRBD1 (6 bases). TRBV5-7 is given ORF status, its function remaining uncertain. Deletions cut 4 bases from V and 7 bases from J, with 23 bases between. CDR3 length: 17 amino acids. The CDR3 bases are TGTGCCAGCAGCCCTTCCAGGATATCAGGGGCTGGCGGGGAGCTGTTTTTT. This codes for CASSPSRISGAGGELFF.

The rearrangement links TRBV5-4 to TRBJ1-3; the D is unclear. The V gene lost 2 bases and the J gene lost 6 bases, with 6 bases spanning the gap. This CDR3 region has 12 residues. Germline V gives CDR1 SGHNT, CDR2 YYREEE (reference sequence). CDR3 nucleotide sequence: TGTGCCAGCAGCTTAGATGAAAACACCATATATTTT. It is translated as CASSLDENTIYF.

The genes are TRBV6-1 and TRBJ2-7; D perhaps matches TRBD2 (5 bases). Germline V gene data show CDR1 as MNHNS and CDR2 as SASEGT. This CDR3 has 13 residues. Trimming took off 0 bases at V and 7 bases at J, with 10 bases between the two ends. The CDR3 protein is CASSEARGYEQYF. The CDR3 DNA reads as TGTGCCAGCAGTGAAGCGCGCGGGTATGAGCAGTACTTC.

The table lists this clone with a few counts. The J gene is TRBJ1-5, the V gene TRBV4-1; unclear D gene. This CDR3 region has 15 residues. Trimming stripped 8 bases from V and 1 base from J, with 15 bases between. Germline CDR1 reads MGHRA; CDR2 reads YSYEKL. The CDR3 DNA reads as TGCGCCAGCGTCCAGGAGGCGGGGAGCAATCAGCCCCAGCATTTT. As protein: CASVQEAGSNQPQHF.